This T cell receptor (beta chain) emerged from a study of blood T cell repertoires in COVID-19 (dated by TCRdb to the early 2020s). Looking at the study overall: Collaborator samples came from the United States, Italy and Spain and covered acute and convalescent phases of COVID-19. The material from the prospective study consisted of cDNA or gDNA derived from T cells, B-cell-depleted T cells, or PBMCs. Subjects who had been exposed to COVID-19, were actively infected with it, or had recovered from it provided the deeply sampled blood TCRbeta repertoires that made up the dataset. The repertoires were released in a freely available public database meant as a resource for research on the immune response to SARS-CoV-2. The samples were drawn from two sources: the first 160 participants of the ongoing ImmuneRACE study, and 1,200 or so subjects contributed by 6 global collaborators. Sample metadata almost always included a de-identified subject ID, COVID-19 status, age in years and sex. Where available, HLA class I and class II types were taken from metadata supplied by the sample provider and were not determined by assay-based typing. Findings and caveats that apply to the study as a whole: The amount of clinical and demographic metadata varied by source and participant and was provided uncurated.

Measured from the cysteine to the phenylalanine, the CDR3 is 16 residues long. The only DNA kept is the CDR3, 48 bases in frame from the first base. Trimming takes 5 bases from V and 0 bases from J, and the germline ends sit 17 bases apart. CDR1 WSHSY and CDR2 SAAADI were looked up in the germline V gene. Collaborating institutions collected whole blood in K2EDTA tubes following their own protocols. For TCRbeta analysis, collaborator samples were shipped as frozen whole blood, as isolated PBMCs, or as DNA extracted from either sample type. TCRbeta CDR3 regions were amplified from genomic DNA by means of the immunoSEQ Assay, a bias-controlled multiplex PCR. Per the original workflow: The number of nucleated cells in each sample was estimated by amplification of reference gene primers within the assay. Sequence reads were collapsed and filtered to measure the absolute abundance of every unique TCRbeta CDR3 rearrangement. For each sample, productive Simpson clonality was calculated as the square root of Simpson's diversity index across productive rearrangements. Held by TCRdb, this immuneACCESS table contains in-frame sequences only and omits some clones. Under half of the omission traces to an unresolved V gene where checked; the cause of the rest is unknown. V, J and clone size were drawn from that table, and D and trimming were deduced from the DNA. In all, the sample holds 15,000 to 20,000 clones, and about 90% of those were seen once. Of the sample, 15% to 20% is held by the ten largest clones.

With regard to this clone: Its recognized antigen is unknown. Base quality data are lacking; no much larger clone is found one base away.

This receptor was taken from a man aged 50-60 years with active COVID-19. The chain uses TRBV10-2 and TRBJ2-7; TRBD1 is perhaps the D gene, given 6 matching bases. Sequenced: peripheral blood. The DNA reads as follows: TGCGCCAGCAGTCTATTAGGACAGACGAGCTCCTACGAGCAGTACTTC. Translation gives CASSLLGQTSSYEQYF.